Below, 9 T cell receptor beta chains from the same sample are listed, as sequenced in a study of blood T cell repertoires in COVID-19. The table came from immunoSEQ multiplex PCR; TCRdb's copy has only in-frame clones and leaves some out. The repertoire holds about 350,000 clones, with about 90% as singletons. The sequencing input was PBMCs or T cells enriched from blood (not recorded which). These receptors were obtained from a woman in her 30s who had been exposed to COVID-19.

This rearrangement joins TRBV5-6 to TRBJ2-4; 7 bases agree with TRBD1. Germline CDR1 reads SGHDT; CDR2 reads YYEEEE. The CDR3 is 14 amino acids. Trimming took 4 bases from V and 2 from J; bases not matched to a gene: 3. CDR3: CASSPTGTKNIQYF. The CDR3 DNA reads TGTGCCAGCAGCCCGACAGGGACCAAAAACATTCAGTACTTC.

The chain combines TRBV11-2 with TRBJ1-1; 7 bases map to TRBD1. The CDR3 contains 15 residues. V was clipped by 6 bases and J by 1 base; unmatched bases: 8. CDR1 and CDR2 from the germline V gene are SGHAT and FQNNGV. The CDR3 protein is CASRWTGVENTEAFF. Here the CDR3 DNA reads TGTGCCAGCAGGTGGACAGGAGTAGAGAACACTGAAGCTTTCTTT.

The V call is TRBV6-7, the J call TRBJ2-7, with TRBD1 identical over 9 bases. TRBV6-7 is labeled an ORF, and its function is uncertain. Trimming cost V 11 bases and J 5 bases; bases outside gene matches: 25. This CDR3 contains 18 residues. The CDR3 here is CADRRTGERSAGVHEQYF. CDR3 in DNA: TGTGCCGACAGAAGGACAGGGGAAAGATCTGCTGGCGTCCACGAGCAGTACTTC.

The rearrangement links TRBV19 to TRBJ1-2; D is uncertain. The V gene's germline CDR1 is LNHDA and CDR2 SQIVND (reference sequence). The V gene lost 5 bases and the J gene lost 0 bases, with 10 bases spanning the gap. CDR3 length equals 14 residues. The CDR3 region has the DNA TGTGCCAGTAGTCCGGTAACCCCTAACTATGGCTACACCTTC. Its protein product is CASSPVTPNYGYTF.

The chain couples TRBV5-5 to TRBJ1-1; no definite D call. There are 12 residues in the CDR3. The germline V gene encodes CDR1 SGHKS and CDR2 YYEKEE (reference sequence). V lost 2 bases and J 4 bases, leaving 6 bases between the germline ends. The CDR3 DNA sequence: TGTGCCAGCAGCTTCGTCGGCACTGAAGCTTTCTTT. It encodes CASSFVGTEAFF.

The CDR3 protein is CASRAQETQYF. The CDR3 DNA sequence: TGCGCCAGCAGGGCCCAAGAGACCCAGTACTTC. This chain links TRBV5-1 with TRBJ2-5; D uncertain. This CDR3 has 11 amino acids. Germline V gene sequence: CDR1 SGHRS, CDR2 YFSETQ. V was pared by 5 bases and J by 1 base, with 3 bases between.

The gene calls are TRBV28 and TRBJ2-7; TRBD1 is a possible D gene (6 bases). Germline CDR1 reads MDHEN; CDR2 reads SYDVKM. The CDR3 is 14 residues long. Trimming took 3 bases from V and 2 from J, leaving 11 bases between them. CDR3 amino acids: CASSFQGTAYEQYF. In nucleotides, the CDR3 is TGTGCCAGCAGTTTTCAGGGGACGGCCTACGAGCAGTACTTC.

This chain connects TRBV29-1 to TRBJ2-2; 7 nucleotides match TRBD2. V was clipped by 2 bases and J by 7 bases; unmatched bases: 4. CDR1 is SQVTM and CDR2 is ANQGSEA in the germline V gene. The CDR3 loop spans 13 amino acids. The CDR3 DNA sequence: TGCAGCGTTGAACGTTCGGGGGGCGGGGAGCTGTTTTTT. Translated: CSVERSGGGELFF.

The gene calls are TRBV4-1 and TRBJ1-5; no definite D call. The germline V and J ends were trimmed by 0 bases and 7 bases, with 16 bases remaining between them. CDR3 size: 16 residues. The germline gives CDR1 MGHRA, CDR2 YSYEKL. In DNA form, the CDR3 reads TGCGCCAGCAGCCAAGAAAGCGGGTACGGGTCCCAGCCCCAGCATTTT. It yields the protein CASSQESGYGSQPQHF.